A selection of T cell receptor beta chains follows, all from one sample in a study of blood T cell repertoires in COVID-19. Generated by immunoSEQ multiplex PCR, the TCRdb table keeps only in-frame clones and is missing some. The sample lists 300,000 or so clones; 75% to 90% were seen once. Sequences were obtained from peripheral blood. Receptors were obtained from a woman aged 40 to 49 with acute or convalescent COVID-19. The CDR3 runs from the conserved cysteine through the conserved F or W. The D gene is left open where the match is weak. Some rows have no size entry. The others give once, few or many, or a class for an expanded clone.

d_call j_call clone_size v_call cdr3_aa cdr3_nt
NA TRBJ2-5 NA TRBV5-1 CASSLVGQLQETQYF TGCGCCAGCAGCTTGGTAGGACAGCTACAAGAGACCCAGTACTTC
NA TRBJ2-2 NA TRBV7-2 CASSLGQNTGELFF TGTGCCAGCAGCTTAGGACAGAACACCGGGGAGCTGTTTTTT
TRBD2 TRBJ2-3 once TRBV2 CASKGLATDTQYF TGTGCCAGCAAAGGACTAGCCACAGATACGCAGTATTTT
NA TRBJ1-2 once TRBV2 CASSQQANYGYTF TGTGCCAGCAGCCAACAGGCGAACTATGGCTACACCTTC
TRBD2 TRBJ2-5 NA TRBV11-2 CASSLDGDYSQYF TGTGCCAGCAGCTTAGACGGGGACTACAGTCAATACTTC
TRBD1 TRBJ1-6 NA TRBV4-1 CASSPHRGQNSPLHF TGCGCCAGCAGCCCGCACAGGGGGCAAAATTCACCCCTCCACTTT
NA TRBJ2-3 once TRBV30 CAWSVPSTQYF TGTGCCTGGAGTGTCCCCTCTACGCAGTATTTT
NA TRBJ1-4 NA TRBV4-2 CASSQRQDGDRGEKLFF TGTGCCAGCAGCCAGCGGCAGGACGGTGACCGGGGGGAAAAACTGTTTTTT
TRBD1 TRBJ1-2 NA TRBV10-2 CASSATGTGVGYTF TGCGCCAGCAGTGCAACCGGGACAGGGGTCGGCTACACCTTC
NA TRBJ1-5 few TRBV19 CASSQTPGPQHF TGTGCCAGTAGTCAAACCCCCGGGCCCCAGCATTTT
TRBD1 TRBJ1-2 NA TRBV27 CASRDLRAGGYGYTF TGTGCCAGCAGGGATTTGAGGGCAGGGGGTTATGGCTACACCTTC
TRBD1 TRBJ2-2 once TRBV24-1 CATSDRGTGANTGELFF TGTGCCACCAGTGACCGTGGGACAGGGGCCAACACCGGGGAGCTGTTTTTT
NA TRBJ1-2 NA TRBV9 CASSPDGNYGYTF TGTGCCAGCTCTCCAGACGGGAACTATGGCTACACCTTC
NA TRBJ2-3 NA TRBV18 CASSPTPRGTDTQYF TGTGCCAGCTCACCAACCCCTAGAGGCACAGATACGCAGTATTTT
TRBD1 TRBJ1-2 NA TRBV14 CASSQGQGPYGYTF TGTGCCAGCAGCCAGGGACAGGGTCCCTATGGCTACACCTTC
TRBD1 TRBJ1-2 NA TRBV20-1 CSGTGGNGYTF TGCAGTGGGACAGGGGGGAATGGCTACACCTTC
TRBD1 TRBJ1-1 NA TRBV6-4 CASSEQGAELEAFF TGTGCCAGCAGTGAACAGGGGGCTGAGCTAGAAGCTTTCTTT
NA TRBJ1-1 NA TRBV15 CATSRDLGHLEAFF TGTGCCACCAGCAGAGATTTGGGACATCTCGAAGCTTTCTTT
TRBD1 TRBJ1-2 NA TRBV19 CASRPGQGAYGYTF TGTGCCAGTAGACCGGGACAGGGGGCCTATGGCTACACCTTC
TRBD2 TRBJ2-2 NA TRBV19 CASTPHGLAGGNTGELFF TGTGCCAGTACCCCCCACGGACTAGCGGGGGGGAACACCGGGGAGCTGTTTTTT
TRBD1 TRBJ1-3 NA TRBV3-1/TRBV3-2 CASSQVEENRGMWPGNTIYF TGTGCCAGCAGCCAAGTGGAGGAGAACAGGGGAATGTGGCCTGGAAACACCATATATTTT
TRBD1 TRBJ1-5 NA TRBV3-1/TRBV3-2 CASSPSDRAVNQPQHF TGTGCCAGCAGCCCGTCGGACAGGGCGGTCAATCAGCCCCAGCATTTT
TRBD1 TRBJ1-2 NA TRBV5-6 CASSLEEGQGYGYTF TGTGCCAGCAGCTTGGAAGAGGGACAGGGATATGGCTACACCTTC
NA TRBJ2-3 NA TRBV2 CASRDSHGADTQYF TGTGCCAGCAGGGACTCCCACGGGGCAGATACGCAGTATTTT
NA TRBJ2-3 NA TRBV9 CASSSPPATSTDTQYF TGTGCCAGCAGCTCCCCCCCAGCGACTAGCACAGATACGCAGTATTTT
NA TRBJ1-2 once TRBV9 CASSVATGVRDGYTF TGTGCCAGCAGCGTAGCTACCGGGGTAAGAGACGGCTACACCTTC
NA TRBJ1-5 NA TRBV2 CASNPQFHSNQPQHF TGTGCCAGCAACCCACAGTTCCATAGCAATCAGCCCCAGCATTTT
TRBD1 TRBJ2-5 NA TRBV19 CASSRTGGETQYF TGTGCCAGTAGCCGGACAGGGGGAGAGACCCAGTACTTC
TRBD1 TRBJ2-4 NA TRBV2 CASSGDRENIQYF TGTGCCAGCAGTGGCGACAGGGAAAACATTCAGTACTTC
NA TRBJ2-3 NA TRBV15 CATKRPGADTQYF TGTGCCACCAAGAGGCCCGGGGCAGATACGCAGTATTTT
NA TRBJ1-3 NA TRBV30 CAWSPPTPPTIYF TGTGCCTGGAGCCCGCCTACGCCGCCCACCATATATTTT
NA TRBJ2-4 NA TRBV3-1/TRBV3-2 CASSQEYVSKNIQYF TGTGCCAGCAGCCAAGAGTATGTTTCCAAAAACATTCAGTACTTC
TRBD1 TRBJ1-2 NA TRBV12-5 CASGLAGTANYGYTF TGTGCTAGTGGTTTGGCCGGGACAGCTAACTATGGCTACACCTTC
TRBD1 TRBJ2-5 NA TRBV14 CASSRLQGEETQYF TGTGCCAGCAGCCGGCTACAGGGGGAAGAGACCCAGTACTTC
TRBD1 TRBJ1-5 NA TRBV18 CASSPQGTGADQPQHF TGTGCCAGCTCACCACAAGGGACAGGGGCCGATCAGCCCCAGCATTTT
NA TRBJ1-1 NA TRBV9 CASNPRGGLNTEAFF TGTGCCAGCAACCCACGGGGGGGTTTGAACACTGAAGCTTTCTTT
NA TRBJ1-2 NA TRBV14 CASSAYNAPYGYTF TGTGCCAGCAGCGCTTACAACGCCCCCTATGGCTACACCTTC
TRBD1 TRBJ1-2 NA TRBV11-2 CASSLGDRGDYGYTF TGTGCCAGCAGCTTAGGGGACAGGGGAGACTATGGCTACACCTTC
NA TRBJ1-6 NA TRBV9 CASSPPGGVGNSPLHF TGTGCCAGCAGCCCCCCGGGGGGGGTCGGTAATTCACCCCTCCACTTT
NA TRBJ2-3 NA TRBV11-2 CASSLDQGVNSGLTDTQYF TGTGCCAGCAGCTTAGACCAGGGGGTGAATAGCGGCCTCACAGATACGCAGTATTTT
TRBD2 TRBJ2-5 NA TRBV25-1 CASSGGGGQYF TGTGCCAGCAGTGGCGGGGGGGGGCAGTACTTC
TRBD1 TRBJ2-3 NA TRBV9 CASSDRDRGTDTQYF TGTGCCAGCAGCGACCGGGACAGGGGGACAGATACGCAGTATTTT
NA TRBJ1-4 NA TRBV19 CASRKGQLNEKLFF TGTGCCAGCCGGAAAGGACAGCTTAATGAAAAACTGTTTTTT
TRBD1 TRBJ2-3 NA TRBV3-1/TRBV3-2 CASSLRTGDMATDTQYF TGTGCCAGCAGCCTCCGGACAGGGGATATGGCCACAGATACGCAGTATTTT
TRBD2 TRBJ2-3 NA TRBV19 CASSIRAGGITDTQYF TGTGCCAGTAGTATCCGAGCGGGGGGCATCACAGATACGCAGTATTTT
TRBD1 TRBJ1-2 NA TRBV30 CAWETGEAVYGYTF TGTGCCTGGGAAACAGGGGAGGCGGTCTATGGCTACACCTTC
NA TRBJ1-1 NA TRBV3-1/TRBV3-2 CASSRPRGTEAFF TGTGCCAGCAGCCGCCCCCGGGGAACTGAAGCTTTCTTT
NA TRBJ2-2 NA TRBV4-2 CASSQVGGIGTSIPGELFF TGTGCCAGCAGCCAAGTCGGAGGGATCGGGACTTCCATCCCCGGGGAGCTGTTTTTT
NA TRBJ2-3 once TRBV5-4 CASSLEQPTDTQYF TGTGCCAGCAGCTTGGAACAACCCACAGATACGCAGTATTTT
TRBD1 TRBJ1-2 once TRBV6-5 CASQGTGYGYTF TGTGCAAGCCAGGGGACAGGGTATGGCTACACCTTC
NA TRBJ1-2 NA TRBV24-1 CATSDPRGYGYTF TGTGCCACCAGTGACCCAAGGGGCTATGGCTACACCTTC
NA TRBJ1-5 few TRBV2 CASSTQGGNQPQHF TGTGCCAGCAGTACCCAGGGTGGCAATCAGCCCCAGCATTTT
TRBD1 TRBJ1-2 once TRBV5-1 CASSFQPGQGSGSYGYTF TGCGCCAGCAGCTTCCAACCGGGACAGGGCAGTGGAAGCTATGGCTACACCTTC